This T cell receptor beta chain was captured by sequencing in a study of T cell responses to AZD1222 COVID-19 vaccine. Sequenced by immunoSEQ multiplex PCR; TCRdb stores in-frame clones only, minus some. The sample records tens of thousands of clones, 88% being singletons. CDR1 is LNHDA, CDR2 SQIVND, per germline (reference sequence). With 6 bases clipped from V and 2 bases from J, the junction kept 8 bases outside the gene matches. CDR3 size: 16 residues. The sample was peripheral blood, taken 28 days after the second AZD1222 dose. This clonotype was obtained from an adult who received the AZD1222 COVID-19 vaccine. The V and J genes are TRBV19 and TRBJ1-5; TRBD1 agrees at 9 bases. The CDR3 coding sequence is TGTGCCAGTAGCCCTTACAGGGGGCAAGGCAATCAGCCCCAGCATTTT. This gives the protein CASSPYRGQGNQPQHF.